The 16 T cell receptor beta chains below were found in one sample sequenced in a study of shared clonotypes between healthy human individuals (TCRdb year 2020). Libraries were built with the immunoSEQ multiplex PCR assay. As stored in TCRdb, this immuneACCESS dataset retains in-frame rearrangements with V and J assigned. A fraction of the clones does not appear; measured against another copy, unresolved V genes explain less than half of the discrepancy, and the remainder lacks a known reason. This sample gives 600,000 or so clones in total; around 95% of them show up just once. The ten most abundant clones make up around 0.12% of the sample. For the CD8 naive samples, CD45RO-negative cells were positively selected for CCR7, yielding a CD45RA+CCR7+ population from which TemRA cells were excluded. The sample comprised naive CD8+ T cells sorted from blood. Per the publication, the cell subset or site label means: CD45RA+CCR7+. These receptors all come from a woman in her thirties in good health.

The chain recombines TRBV7-8 with TRBJ2-7; D is perhaps TRBD1 (6 bases). Per germline, CDR1 SGHVS and CDR2 FQNEAQ. The CDR3 loop spans 12 amino acids. The V end lost 6 bases, the J end lost 2 bases, and 8 bases lay between the germline ends. The DNA of the CDR3 is TGTGCCAGCAGGGACAGACCCTACGAGCAGTACTTC. Its protein is CASRDRPYEQYF. Variable domain in full (rest from reference TRBV7-8 and TRBJ2-7): GAGVSQSPRYKVAKRGQDVALRCDPISGHVSLFWYQQALGQGPEFLTYFQNEAQLDKSGLPSDRFFAERPEGSVSTLKIQRTQQEDSAVYLCASRDRPYEQYFGPGTRLTVT.

The chain uses TRBV7-9 and TRBJ2-7, with 7 bases aligning to TRBD2. The J segment lost 3 bases and the V segment lost 4 bases, leaving 6 bases of the junction unmatched. The CDR3 spans 14 residues. Germline values: CDR1 SEHNR, CDR2 FQNEAQ (reference sequence). The CDR3 spells CASSSGLEGYEQYF. In nucleotides, the CDR3 is TGTGCCAGCAGCTCCGGACTAGAAGGCTACGAGCAGTACTTC.

V and J are TRBV5-6 and TRBJ2-7; 8 bases align to TRBD1. V lost 4 bases, J lost 0 bases, and 6 bases stayed unmatched. CDR1 SGHDT and CDR2 YYEEEE come from the germline V gene. The CDR3 has 15 amino acids. The CDR3 DNA is TGTGCCAGCAGCGTGGACAGGGACCCCTCCTACGAGCAGTACTTC. Amino acid sequence: CASSVDRDPSYEQYF.

This chain uses TRBV6-1 with TRBJ2-7; perhaps TRBD1 as D (5 bases). The germline CDR1 and CDR2 sequences are MNHNS and SASEGT. This CDR3 region has 14 residues. The ends were cut back, 6 bases at V and 1 base at J, with 13 bases in the middle. CDR3 in amino acids: CASRTRAESYEQYF. CDR3 in DNA: TGTGCCAGCAGAACCAGGGCGGAGTCCTACGAGCAGTACTTC.

This clone appeared a few times. The V and J genes are TRBV28 and TRBJ2-7; 8 nucleotides align to TRBD2. The CDR3 spans 13 residues. Unmatched junction bases numbered 3, after V lost 4 bases and J lost 4 bases. CDR1 and CDR2 from the germline V gene are MDHEN and SYDVKM. Here the CDR3 DNA reads TGTGCCAGCAGTTCTAGCGGGTGGTACGAGCAGTACTTC. Residues: CASSSSGWYEQYF.

This rearrangement joins TRBV5-4 to TRBJ1-1; 7 bases line up with TRBD1. Germline-derived CDR1 and CDR2 are SGHNT and YYREEE (reference sequence). V trimming: 3 bases; J trimming: 1 base; junction bases outside the gene matches: 6. The CDR3 length is 15 residues. CDR3 in DNA: TGTGCCAGCAGCTCTAACAGGGGAGCGAACACTGAAGCTTTCTTT. Translation gives CASSSNRGANTEAFF.

V and J are TRBV19 and TRBJ1-1; D gene uncertain. V gave up 5 bases and J gave up 1 base, with 8 bases separating them. Germline V gene sequence: CDR1 LNHDA, CDR2 SQIVND (reference sequence). The CDR3 has 13 residues. In nucleotides, the CDR3 is TGTGCCAGTAGTGCCTGGGAGAACACTGAAGCTTTCTTT. It yields the protein CASSAWENTEAFF.

This sequence joins TRBV7-9 and TRBJ2-7; 10 nucleotides match TRBD2. Germline V gives CDR1 SEHNR, CDR2 FQNEAQ (reference sequence). V dropped 1 base and J dropped 6; count of bases not matched to a gene: 3. The length of the CDR3 is 14 residues. CDR3: CASSLELAGVEQYF. CDR3 DNA sequence: TGTGCCAGCAGCTTAGAGCTAGCGGGAGTCGAGCAGTACTTC.

The chain uses TRBV4-1 and TRBJ2-7; tentative D call: TRBD2 (6 bases). Germline CDR1 is MGHRA and CDR2 is YSYEKL. CDR3 size: 15 residues. V was pared by 4 bases and J by 1 base, with 14 bases between. CDR3 coding DNA: TGCGCCAGCAGCCTGCGCGCTAGCGAATCCTACGAGCAGTACTTC. Its translation is CASSLRASESYEQYF.

The genes are TRBV28 and TRBJ1-1; possibly TRBD1 for D (5 bases). CDR3 length: 12 residues. The germline V and J ends were trimmed by 8 bases and 5 bases, with 12 bases remaining between them. Germline CDR1 and CDR2: MDHEN and SYDVKM. DNA for the CDR3: TGTGCCAGCGGGTGGGGGAGGACTGAAGCTTTCTTT. It translates to CASGWGRTEAFF.

The rearrangement links TRBV13 to TRBJ2-1, with 7 bases fitting TRBD2. V was clipped by 5 bases and J by 1 base; unmatched bases: 5. CDR3 size: 15 residues. Germline lookup yields CDR1 PRHDT and CDR2 FYEKMQ (reference sequence). CDR3 region: CASSGRGESYNEQFF. The CDR3 DNA sequence: TGTGCCAGCAGCGGTCGGGGGGAGTCCTACAATGAGCAGTTCTTC.

The CDR3 loop is CASSLGEEVNTEAFF. The CDR3 DNA sequence: TGTGCCAGCAGCTTAGGAGAAGAGGTGAACACTGAAGCTTTCTTT. This rearrangement joins TRBV13 to TRBJ1-1; no definite D call. Germline V gene data show CDR1 as PRHDT and CDR2 as FYEKMQ (reference sequence). CDR3 length: 15 amino acids. Deletions cut 0 bases from V and 0 bases from J, with 8 bases between.

This clone was picked up one time. The chain couples TRBV4-1 to TRBJ2-1; the match to TRBD2 covers 7 bases. The CDR3 is 15 residues long. V trimming: 4 bases; J trimming: 4 bases; junction bases outside the gene matches: 7. Per germline, CDR1 MGHRA and CDR2 YSYEKL. CDR3 sequence: CASSPGTISYNEQFF. CDR3 DNA sequence: TGCGCCAGCAGCCCGGGGACTATCAGTTACAATGAGCAGTTCTTC.

The chain couples TRBV7-6 to TRBJ2-1; D uncertain. CDR3 size: 14 residues. V was clipped by 1 base and J by 10 bases, with 14 bases between them. Per the germline V gene, CDR1 is SGHVS and CDR2 is FNYEAQ. Written as DNA, the CDR3 is TGTGCCAGCAGCTTAGGAGGCTTCGCTCTCGAGCAGTTCTTC. This sequence encodes CASSLGGFALEQFF.

J is TRBJ2-1 and V is TRBV28; TRBD1 is a possible D gene (5 bases). The CDR3 has 17 amino acids. With 7 bases removed from V and 2 bases from J, the gap between germline ends came to 21 bases. Germline V gene sequence: CDR1 MDHEN, CDR2 SYDVKM. CDR3 protein: CASNAGTSWGAYNEQFF. Written as DNA, the CDR3 is TGTGCCAGCAACGCCGGTACCTCCTGGGGCGCCTACAATGAGCAGTTCTTC.

This chain links TRBV5-6 with TRBJ2-3; D unclear. The CDR3 contains 15 residues. CDR1 is SGHDT and CDR2 is YYEEEE in the germline V gene. The germline V and J ends were trimmed by 0 bases and 2 bases, with 10 bases remaining between them. Written as DNA, the CDR3 is TGTGCCAGCAGCTTGGTCCCGGCACTCACAGATACGCAGTATTTT. It translates to CASSLVPALTDTQYF.